This passage covers 7 T cell receptor beta chains from one sample sequenced in a study of cytomegalovirus exposure and HLA in healthy donors. PCR used 60 Vbeta primers and 13 Jbeta primers. Only in-frame clones appear in the TCRdb table, and some are missing; sequencing was by immunoSEQ multiplex PCR. The sample holds roughly 67,000 clones, about 79% seen once. The specimen sequenced was PBMCs. The receptors derive from a man in his fifties or sixties in good health and CMV-seropositive.

V usage is TRBV6-6 and J usage is TRBJ2-1; weak D call: TRBD2 (6 bases). Trimming cost V 6 bases and J 6 bases, with 12 bases left between them. The CDR3 spans 13 residues. Per the germline V gene, CDR1 is MNHNY and CDR2 is SVGAGI (reference sequence). For the CDR3, the DNA is TGTGCCAGCAGGGACACTAGCACCAATGAGCAGTTCTTC. Translated: CASRDTSTNEQFF.

This clone has only one observation. J is TRBJ1-6 and V is TRBV19; 12 nucleotides line up with TRBD1. The V segment lost 1 base and the J segment 11 bases; nucleotides outside the gene matches: 3. The CDR3 consists of 15 residues. The germline V gene has CDR1 LNHDA and CDR2 SQIVND (reference sequence). The CDR3 coding sequence is TGTGCCAGTAGTATAGGTGGGACAGGGGGCCCACCCCTCCACTTT. It specifies CASSIGGTGGPPLHF.

The chain couples TRBV6-1 to TRBJ1-5; no clear D. This CDR3 is 13 amino acids long. V lost 5 bases and J lost 0, with 5 bases in between. The germline V gene encodes CDR1 MNHNS and CDR2 SASEGT. The CDR3 spells CASSPSSNQPQHF. The CDR3 coding sequence is TGTGCCAGCAGTCCGAGTAGCAATCAGCCCCAGCATTTT.

Turning to this clone: Other DNA sequences in the same sample also yield this CDR3. The V and J genes are TRBV27 and TRBJ1-5, with TRBD1 identical over 10 bases. Losses at the gene ends were 2 bases for V and 12 bases for J; bases not matched to a gene: 4. The length of the CDR3 is 13 residues. Germline lookup yields CDR1 MNHEY and CDR2 SMNVEV (reference sequence). CDR3 in DNA: TGTGCCAGCAGTTTAGCAGGGACAGGGGACCAGCATTTT. Translated, it gives CASSLAGTGDQHF.

In its sample, this clone was seen once. The CDR3 sequence: CATSRGGINEQFF. The CDR3 DNA sequence: TGTGCCACCAGCAGAGGAGGGATTAATGAGCAGTTCTTC. This rearrangement joins TRBV15 to TRBJ2-1; possibly TRBD2 for D (5 bases). CDR3 length: 13 residues. Trimming pared 1 base from V and 7 bases from J, leaving 8 bases between. Germline loops: CDR1 LNHNV, CDR2 YYDKDF (reference sequence).

This clone showed up just a few times. The chain couples TRBV11-3 to TRBJ2-5, with a weak D call TRBD2 (5 bases). V lost 4 bases, J lost 1 base, and 10 bases lay in between. Per the germline V gene, CDR1 is SGHNT and CDR2 is YENEEA. The CDR3 has 14 amino acids. CDR3 loop: CASSWTRGQETQYF. DNA of the CDR3: TGTGCCAGCAGCTGGACTCGCGGCCAAGAGACCCAGTACTTC.

CDR3 DNA: TGTGCCAGCAGTTCCACAGGGGGTCCGAAAGATACGCAGTATTTT. It codes for CASSSTGGPKDTQYF. The chain joins TRBV6-6 to TRBJ2-3, with 8 bases fitting TRBD1. The germline CDR1 and CDR2 sequences are MNHNY and SVGAGI (reference sequence). The junction had 8 bases not matched to a gene; V was cut back by 4 bases and J by 5 bases. This CDR3 has 15 amino acids.